The clone carrying this T cell receptor beta chain was seen a few times. Trimming cost V 2 bases and J 6 bases; bases outside gene matches: 16. CDR3 size: 18 residues. Germline lookup yields CDR1 LGHDT and CDR2 YNNKEL (reference sequence). As originally analysed: Counts of nucleated cells, estimated from reference gene primer amplification, were obtained. The assay was immunoSEQ multiplex PCR, and TCRdb's table has in-frame clones only and misses some. That table supplies the V and J calls and clone size; D and trimming were determined from the DNA. The sample includes 350,000 to 450,000 clones, 89% seen only once; the top ten take around 1.2%. This sample was included in a study of blood T cell repertoires in COVID-19.

The chain combines TRBV3-1 (or the pseudogene TRBV3-2) with TRBJ1-1, with 9 bases aligning to TRBD1. Sequencing input: peripheral blood. This receptor was taken from a man aged 35 to 55 with acute or convalescent COVID-19. This chain's CDR3 is CASSQLFGTGLFNPEAFF. DNA of the CDR3: TGTGCCAGCAGCCAACTTTTCGGGACAGGGCTCTTTAACCCTGAAGCTTTCTTT.